This T cell receptor beta chain is from a study of monozygotic twins with cystic fibrosis. Points on this clone: Its specificity is unknown.

Some clones are missing from TCRdb's copy, which holds only in-frame ones; the method was immunoSEQ multiplex PCR. Among tens of thousands of clones listed, about 86% were seen once. Findings and limits, study-wide: Monozygotic CF twin pairs shared significantly more nucleotide-identical clonotypes than unrelated CF individuals did. Median Simpson clonality of about 0.01 suggested naive T cells predominated. V usage most resembled the co-twin in 13 of 16 pairs. No link emerged between shared CDR3 counts and age, concordance or severity.

The CDR3 covers 14 residues. Germline values: CDR1 SGHTA, CDR2 FQGNSA. V dropped 6 bases and J dropped 1 base, with 12 bases sitting between them. The clonotype originates from a woman aged 30 to 39 with cystic fibrosis. The chain couples TRBV7-2 to TRBJ1-1; the D is unclear. The sample consisted of blood. Here the CDR3 DNA reads TGTGCCAGCAGTCACCGATCAGGGAACACTGAAGCTTTCTTT. Translated: CASSHRSGNTEAFF.